This TCR beta chain appears in the sequencing data of a study of T cell responses to AZD1222 COVID-19 vaccine. A note on this clone: What it recognizes is unknown.

Study conclusions and caveats: White British people made up most donors, females outnumbered males, and clonal diversity was possibly underestimated. With dominance at 160-218 and 743-854, vaccine-associated CD4 TCRs spanned spike.

Investigators merged groups given second doses at roughly 4 or roughly 12 weeks. The table came from immunoSEQ multiplex PCR; TCRdb's copy has only in-frame clones and leaves some out. The sample yields 60,000 to 80,000 clones, around 80% seen once. V was pared by 3 bases and J by 5 bases, with 8 bases between. Germline CDR1 is KGHSH and CDR2 is LQKENI. The CDR3 sequence is 13 residues long. The chain carries TRBV18 and TRBJ2-1; D is undetermined. This receptor was taken from an adult who received the AZD1222 COVID-19 vaccine. The source was peripheral blood, collected 28 days after the second AZD1222 dose. The CDR3 sequence is CASSPFQNNEQFF. The DNA for the CDR3 is TGTGCCAGCTCACCTTTCCAGAACAATGAGCAGTTCTTC.